A single T cell receptor beta chain is shown here with its context. The entry originates in a study of blood T cell repertoires in COVID-19. Study information: PBMCs, B-cell-depleted T cells, or T cells were the source of the cDNA or gDNA that made up the material.

With 5 bases clipped from V and 3 bases from J, the junction kept 8 bases outside the gene matches. CDR3 length: 15 amino acids. Looked up from germline, CDR1 is MNHEY and CDR2 is SVGEGT. Under the authors' procedure: Amplifying reference gene primers gave estimates of nucleated cell counts. Assay: immunoSEQ multiplex PCR; the TCRdb copy retains only in-frame clones and omits some. The DNA gave D and trimming, while V, J and clone size come from that table. The sample contains a few hundred thousand clones, around 84% of which appear only once. This receptor was taken from a man between 40 and 49 years old who had recovered from COVID-19. The sequenced sample consisted of peripheral blood. V is TRBV6-2 or TRBV6-3 and J is TRBJ2-7; 9 bases align to TRBD1. CDR3 in DNA: TGTGCCAGCAGTAATACCGGGACAGGGATCTACGAGCAGTACTTC. Its protein is CASSNTGTGIYEQYF.